Listed here are 15 T cell receptor beta chains from one sample, sequenced in a study of CD8+CD57+ T cells in acquired aplastic anemia. Researchers used genomic DNA as the template to profile TCR beta VDJ and CDR3. TCRdb analysed the reads with MiXCR anew, one entry per CDR3 protein. The data hold some 130,000 distinct CDR3 sequences, with roughly two fifths observed a single time. Sequencing was carried out using sorted CD4+, CD8+, or CD8+CD57+ T cells (not recorded which) from PBMCs. These receptors were obtained from a human donor in good health, serving as a control.

This clonotype occurred many times. This CDR3 is CASRELETIIEQYF. CDR3 nucleotide sequence: TGTGCCAGCAGAGAACTAGAAACGATAATCGAGCAGTACTTC. The V gene is TRBV2, the J gene TRBJ2-7; weak D call: TRBD2 (5 bases). Between the trimmed V and J ends, which lost 6 bases and 6 bases, there was a span of 18 bases. Germline loops: CDR1 SNHLY, CDR2 FYNNEI. The CDR3 consists of 14 residues.

The J gene is TRBJ2-5, the V gene TRBV7-2; D uncertain. Trimming removed 5 bases at V and 5 bases at J, with 15 bases between. CDR1 is SGHTA and CDR2 is FQGNSA in the germline V gene. The CDR3 is 14 residues long. CDR3 loop: CASSPPPVGETQYF. CDR3 DNA sequence: TGTGCCAGCAGCCCTCCCCCCGTTGGGGAGACCCAGTACTTC.

This clonotype has ten or more counts. This chain connects TRBV10-2 to TRBJ2-1; D is perhaps TRBD2 (6 bases). Looked up from germline, CDR1 is WSHSY and CDR2 is SAAADI. This CDR3 spans 17 amino acids. V shed 6 bases and J shed 0 bases, with 18 bases lying between them. The chain's CDR3 is CASRRTGERSSYNEQFF. In DNA, the CDR3 is TGCGCCAGCAGGAGGACGGGGGAGCGTAGCTCCTACAATGAGCAGTTCTTC.

This sequence joins TRBV5-1 and TRBJ2-3; TRBD2 matches 8 bases. The CDR3 totals 17 residues. Trimming took 4 bases from V and 0 from J; bases not matched to a gene: 10. In germline, CDR1 is SGHRS, CDR2 YFSETQ. The CDR3 DNA reads as TGCGCCAGCAGCGTAGGGTTGGGCGGGGGGAGCACAGATACGCAGTATTTT. It yields the protein CASSVGLGGGSTDTQYF.

In this sample, this clonotype turned up many times. The chain carries TRBV27 and TRBJ2-2; D call uncertain. Germline V gives CDR1 MNHEY, CDR2 SMNVEV (reference sequence). The CDR3 extends over 12 amino acids. V lost 5 bases and J 4 bases, leaving 5 bases between the germline ends. The CDR3 DNA reads as TGTGCCAGCAGTCTCCCCACCGGGGAGCTGTTTTTT. Translating gives CASSLPTGELFF.

This clonotype was seen repeatedly, ten times or more. The chain has TRBV6-1 and TRBJ2-1; possible D gene TRBD2, 6 bases. The CDR3 runs 15 residues. Germline V gives CDR1 MNHNS, CDR2 SASEGT. V was clipped by 5 bases and J by 0 bases, with 11 bases between them. This CDR3 is CASSRAGTSYNEQFF. As DNA, the CDR3 is TGTGCCAGCAGTCGCGCGGGAACCTCCTACAATGAGCAGTTCTTC.

The genes are TRBV7-2 and TRBJ2-3; TRBD2 matches 9 bases. The ends lost 3 bases at V and 3 bases at J; junction bases unmatched: 4. There are 15 residues in the CDR3. Germline CDR1 is SGHTA and CDR2 is FQGNSA. The CDR3 coding sequence is TGTGCCAGCAGCTTCGCGGGAGGGCGGACAGATACGCAGTATTTT. This translates into CASSFAGGRTDTQYF.

The chain couples TRBV24-1 to TRBJ1-1, with D uncertain. V dropped 4 bases and J dropped 3 bases, with 8 bases sitting between them. The CDR3 sequence is 13 residues long. Germline V gives CDR1 KGHDR, CDR2 SFDVKD. The CDR3 DNA follows: TGTGCCACCAGTGACGAACAGCACACTGAAGCTTTCTTT. Translation gives CATSDEQHTEAFF.

The chain carries TRBV19 and TRBJ2-7, with a possible D match to TRBD2 (5 bases). Trimming stripped 11 bases from V and 9 bases from J, with 17 bases between. CDR1 and CDR2 (germline): LNHDA, SQIVND (reference sequence). This CDR3 is built from 11 residues. The DNA of the CDR3 is TGTGCCTGGAGTGTCGGGGAAGGGCAGTACTTC. This translates into CAWSVGEGQYF.

The J gene is TRBJ2-4, the V gene TRBV2, with 7 bases matching TRBD1. Trimming at V came to 2 bases and at J to 5 bases, leaving 6 bases not matched to a gene. CDR3 length equals 15 residues. Germline CDR1 is SNHLY and CDR2 is FYNNEI. The CDR3 DNA reads as TGTGCCAGCAGTGAATCAGGGACAGCAGAAAACATTCAGTACTTC. Residues: CASSESGTAENIQYF.

This clonotype was observed at least ten times. The chain has TRBV7-9 and TRBJ2-3; 16 bases fit TRBD2. CDR1 SEHNR and CDR2 FQNEAQ come from the germline V gene (reference sequence). Unmatched junction bases numbered 10, after V lost 7 bases and J lost 6 bases. This CDR3 has 17 amino acids. The CDR3 DNA follows: TGTGCCAGCACAGGGACTAGCGGGGGGGCCTTCTCCGATACGCAGTATTTT. Protein sequence: CASTGTSGGAFSDTQYF. The complete variable domain, with remaining parts taken from reference TRBV7-9 and TRBJ2-3, reads DTGVSQNPRHKITKRGQNVTFRCDPISEHNRLYWYRQTLGQGPEFLTYFQNEAQLEKSRLLSDRFSAERPKGSFSTLEIQRTEQGDSAMYLCASTGTSGGAFSDTQYFGPGTRLTVL.

At least ten counts were recorded for this clonotype. V usage is TRBV11-2 and J usage is TRBJ2-7, with 7 bases that match TRBD1. Germline V gene lookup returns CDR1 SGHAT and CDR2 FQNNGV. V was clipped by 6 bases and J by 2 bases; unmatched bases: 13. The CDR3 loop spans 16 amino acids. The CDR3 here is CASSQPVPGQTYEQYF. Here the CDR3 DNA reads TGTGCCAGCAGTCAACCCGTCCCGGGACAGACCTACGAGCAGTACTTC.

This clonotype was found many times. The gene calls are TRBV25-1 and TRBJ1-5; TRBD1 aligns across 7 bases. The germline gives CDR1 MGHDK, CDR2 SYGVNS. This CDR3 contains 15 residues. With V trimmed by 8 bases and J by 0 bases, 7 bases remained unmatched. The CDR3 DNA is TGTGCCAGCCAGCAGACAGGGCATAGCAATCAGCCCCAGCATTTT. As protein: CASQQTGHSNQPQHF.

This clonotype was seen repeatedly, ten times or more. The genes are TRBV24-1 and TRBJ2-2; D unresolved. Germline V gives CDR1 KGHDR, CDR2 SFDVKD. The V end was cut by 5 bases, the J end by 2 bases, with 8 bases between. There are 14 residues in the CDR3. This CDR3 is CATSVVSNTGELFF. The CDR3 bases are TGTGCCACCAGTGTTGTCAGCAACACCGGGGAGCTGTTTTTT.

This clonotype has at least ten counts. This rearrangement joins TRBV6-1 to TRBJ2-7, with D possibly TRBD1 on 5 matching bases. CDR1 is MNHNS, CDR2 SASEGT, per germline. The CDR3 runs to 11 residues. Between the trimmed V and J ends, which lost 9 bases and 2 bases, there was a span of 8 bases. CDR3 sequence (DNA): TGTGCCAGTTGGGGCACCTACGAGCAGTACTTC. This translates into CASWGTYEQYF.